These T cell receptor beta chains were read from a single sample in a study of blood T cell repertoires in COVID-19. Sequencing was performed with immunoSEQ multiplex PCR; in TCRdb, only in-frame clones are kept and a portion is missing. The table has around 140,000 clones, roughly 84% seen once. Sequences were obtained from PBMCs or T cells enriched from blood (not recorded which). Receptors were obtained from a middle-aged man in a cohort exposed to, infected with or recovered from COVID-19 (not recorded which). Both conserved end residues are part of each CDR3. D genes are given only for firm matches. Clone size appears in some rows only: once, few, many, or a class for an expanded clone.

TGTGCCAGCAGCTTTACAGGGCCGCCCCAGCATTTT,CASSFTGPPQHF,once,TRBJ1-5,-,TRBV7-9
TGTGCCAGCAGTTACTACGCAGGGAGGGACGAGCAGTACTTC,CASSYYAGRDEQYF,once,TRBJ2-7,TRBD2,TRBV6-2/TRBV6-3
TGTGCCAGCAGTTGGGCTAGCGGAGCTTACAATGAGCAGTTCTTC,CASSWASGAYNEQFF,-,TRBJ2-1,TRBD2,TRBV28
TGTGCCAGTAGTATGGTGGACAGCTCTGGAAACACCATATATTTT,CASSMVDSSGNTIYF,-,TRBJ1-3,-,TRBV19
TGTGCCAGCAGTTTATTAGTGTTTCGGAGTGAGACCCAGTACTTC,CASSLLVFRSETQYF,-,TRBJ2-5,-,TRBV6-2/TRBV6-3
TGCGCCAGCAGCTTGGCCGCGGGAAGCTCCTACGAGCAGTACTTC,CASSLAAGSSYEQYF,-,TRBJ2-7,-,TRBV5-1
TGTGCCAGCAGCACCAAGGGTAGCGGGAGAGAAGAGACCCAGTACTTC,CASSTKGSGREETQYF,-,TRBJ2-5,TRBD2,TRBV5-4
TGTGCCAGGCCTCGGACAGGGCGGGATGAGCAGTTCTTC,CARPRTGRDEQFF,few,TRBJ2-1,-,TRBV21-1
TGTGCCACCCGGACTTCTGGAAACACCATATATTTT,CATRTSGNTIYF,-,TRBJ1-3,-,TRBV25-1
TGTGCCAGCAGTTACTCGGGGAGGATGTGGGAAAACACTGAAGCTTTCTTT,CASSYSGRMWENTEAFF,-,TRBJ1-1,-,TRBV6-2/TRBV6-3
TGTGCCAGCAGCGACCGGCGGGGGGCTGGCACCGGGGAGCTGTTTTTT,CASSDRRGAGTGELFF,-,TRBJ2-2,TRBD2,TRBV5-4
TGCAGCGTTCAATCCGGAGCAGGGGCCTTAGATACGCAGTATTTT,CSVQSGAGALDTQYF,-,TRBJ2-3,-,TRBV29-1
TGCAGCGTTGGACAGGGGGCGAATCAGCCCCAGCATTTT,CSVGQGANQPQHF,-,TRBJ1-5,TRBD1,TRBV29-1
TGTGCCAGCTCGGACATACCATACGAGCAGTACTTC,CASSDIPYEQYF,-,TRBJ2-7,-,TRBV5-5
TGTGCCAGCAGCTTGGGTGGGGGAACAGGGGACACTGAAGCTTTCTTT,CASSLGGGTGDTEAFF,-,TRBJ1-1,TRBD1,TRBV5-4
TGCAGTGCTAGTTTCGGGGTTGAGTTTGGGACTGAAGCTTTCTTT,CSASFGVEFGTEAFF,-,TRBJ1-1,-,TRBV20-1
TGTGCCAGCAGGGTGAGGACAGCGGTGGACGGCTACACCTTC,CASRVRTAVDGYTF,-,TRBJ1-2,-,TRBV5-4
TGTGCCATCAGTGGGACAGGGTCTTCTGAAGCTTTCTTT,CAISGTGSSEAFF,-,TRBJ1-1,TRBD1,TRBV10-3
TGTGCCAGCAGCACCGGGACTAGCAGGGACGAGCAGTACTTC,CASSTGTSRDEQYF,-,TRBJ2-7,TRBD2,TRBV9
TGTGCCAGCAGTGAATATCGGGAGGTATATTTT,CASSEYREVYF,-,TRBJ1-3,-,TRBV2
TGTGCCAGCAGGCCGGACAGGGAAAAAGGACTGTGTAATTCACCCCTCCACTTT,CASRPDREKGLCNSPLHF,-,TRBJ1-6,TRBD1,TRBV9
TGTGCCAGCAGCTTAGCCAGAATATCGAACACTGAAGCTTTCTTT,CASSLARISNTEAFF,-,TRBJ1-1,-,TRBV7-2
TGTGCCAGCAGCTTGGCACGGGGGGGCACAGATACGCAGTATTTT,CASSLARGGTDTQYF,-,TRBJ2-3,TRBD2,TRBV5-4
TGTGCCAGCAGTGCTAAACGAGCGGGCGTCTCGTCCAATGAGCAGTTCTTC,CASSAKRAGVSSNEQFF,-,TRBJ2-1,-,TRBV6-1
TGCGCCAGCAGCCCCCCGGGACTCACAATCGGCGGGGAGCTGTTTTTT,CASSPPGLTIGGELFF,-,TRBJ2-2,-,TRBV5-1
TGTGCCAGAAGCTTGGAGGTCCGTGGGGGGGCGAACGCTTTCTTT,CARSLEVRGGANAFF,-,TRBJ1-1,-,TRBV5-3
TGTGCCAGCAGCCCGCCGGGACTAGTTTACTACAATGAGCAGTTCTTC,CASSPPGLVYYNEQFF,-,TRBJ2-1,TRBD2,TRBV3-1/TRBV3-2
TGTGCCAGCAGTGACTCGACAGGGGGCAATCAGCCCCAGCATTTT,CASSDSTGGNQPQHF,-,TRBJ1-5,TRBD1,TRBV6-4
TGTGCCAGCAGCGTTGGTCAGGGGGCGAGGGAGACCCAGTACTTC,CASSVGQGARETQYF,-,TRBJ2-5,TRBD1,TRBV9
TGTGCCAGCAGCTTAGGGGGGACTAGCGGGAGACTACCCTACGAGCAGTACTTC,CASSLGGTSGRLPYEQYF,once,TRBJ2-7,TRBD2,TRBV7-8
TGTGCCAGCGGATACCGGGACAGGGAACCTCTGAGCTCCTATAATTCACCCCTCCACTTT,CASGYRDREPLSSYNSPLHF,-,TRBJ1-6,TRBD1,TRBV11-3